This paragraph covers one TCR beta chain sequence. The antigen remains unidentified. V gave up 6 bases and J gave up 0 bases; unmatched junction bases: 7. Germline CDR1 reads SNHLY; CDR2 reads FYNNEI. The CDR3 runs to 16 residues. Although they were nominally healthy when sampled, donors likely had unrecorded immune exposures. These data come from a study of cytomegalovirus exposure and HLA in healthy donors. Use of 60 Vbeta and 13 Jbeta primers characterized the PCR. Generated by immunoSEQ multiplex PCR, the TCRdb table keeps only in-frame clones and is missing some. This table has over 65,000 clones, approximately 81% appearing once. General study findings and limits: Later on, a genetic analysis was performed. It linked a missense variant in DCLRE1C with V- and J-gene trimming of TCR beta. In a later analysis, HLA-associated TCR beta chains were more clonally expanded than equally common others.

The TCR originated in a woman in her thirties in good health and CMV-seropositive. Sequenced material: PBMCs. The chain uses TRBV2 and TRBJ1-3; TRBD1 matches at 8 bases. The CDR3 bases are TGTGCCAGCAGCAGACAGGGGCCAGTCTCTGGAAACACCATATATTTT. Encoded protein: CASSRQGPVSGNTIYF. The whole variable domain, remainder taken from reference TRBV2 and TRBJ1-3, is EPEVTQTPSHQVTQMGQEVILRCVPISNHLYFYWYRQILGQKVEFLVSFYNNEISEKSEIFDDQFSVERPDGSNFTLKIRSTKLEDSAMYFCASSRQGPVSGNTIYFGEGSWLTVV.